This T cell receptor beta chain was sequenced in a study of T-cell reconstitution after alpha-beta-depleted transplantation in children. There are 16 residues in the CDR3. The V gene lost 9 bases and the J gene lost 5 bases, with 23 bases spanning the gap. Regarding this clonotype: The antigen is unknown.

Unique molecular identifiers were incorporated during preparation of the TCRbeta library. TCRdb re-called the PCR reads with MiXCR, one entry per CDR3 protein. The table lists about a million distinct CDR3 sequences, around 30% of them singletons, with 28% in the top ten. Study-wide findings and caveats: Approximately two months post-transplant, alpha-beta T cells reportedly originated from several hundred expanded graft clones. Surviving thymic progenitors and recipient T cells were the source of high TCRbeta diversity at day 60 in some patients. When one year had passed after transplant, most T-cell counts and diversity came from newly produced T cells.

The clonotype originates from a boy under three years old who had a stem cell transplant for SCID, so the T cells may come from the graft donor. The chain employs TRBV12-3 or TRBV12-4 and TRBJ1-5, with a tentative D call TRBD1 (6 bases). The sequencing here drew on PBMCs, mostly from graft donor cells, taken 360 days after TCRalphabeta/CD19-depleted stem cell transplant. The CDR3 DNA sequence: TGTGCCAGTACGTCCGGTGGGGTCGCAGGGGATCAGCCCCAGCATTTT. This gives the protein CASTSGGVAGDQPQHF.